The rows below give T cell receptor beta chains drawn from one sample of a study of cytomegalovirus exposure and HLA in healthy donors. Profiled with immunoSEQ multiplex PCR; TCRdb holds only in-frame clones, not every one. Seen here are roughly 130,000 clones, roughly four fifths observed once, and the top ten hold 8.8%. Sequenced sample: PBMCs. The receptors stem from a woman in her 50s in good health and CMV-seropositive. Each CDR3 is given with its conserved first and last residue. A D gene is named only where the DNA matches it firmly. The size of a clone is reported for some rows only, either as once, few or many, or as a class for expanded clones.

v_gene,j_gene,d_gene,abundance,CDR3aa,CDR3nt
TRBV4-1,TRBJ1-1,NA,NA,CASSQDPMNTEAFF,TGCGCCAGCAGCCAAGACCCCATGAACACTGAAGCTTTCTTT
TRBV7-2,TRBJ1-1,TRBD1,NA,CASSQRQGRTEAFF,TGTGCCAGCAGCCAGCGACAGGGGCGCACTGAAGCTTTCTTT
TRBV12-5,TRBJ2-3,TRBD2,once,CASGSGGASDTQYF,TGTGCTAGTGGTTCCGGGGGGGCGTCAGATACGCAGTATTTT
TRBV15,TRBJ2-7,NA,once,CATAMPASYEQYF,TGTGCCACCGCTATGCCAGCGTCGTACGAGCAGTACTTC
TRBV18,TRBJ1-1,TRBD1,NA,CASSEGQGDLTEAFF,TGTGCCAGCTCAGAAGGACAGGGGGACCTCACTGAAGCTTTCTTT
TRBV4-1,TRBJ1-2,NA,NA,CASSQLGLRYGYTF,TGCGCCAGCAGCCAACTAGGACTCCGCTATGGCTACACCTTC
TRBV5-1,TRBJ1-4,TRBD1,NA,CASSTGQLNEKLFF,TGCGCCAGCAGCACGGGACAGCTCAATGAAAAACTGTTTTTT
TRBV6-6,TRBJ2-7,TRBD1,NA,CASSHTGTGSSYEQYF,TGTGCCAGCAGCCATACCGGGACAGGGAGTTCCTACGAGCAGTACTTC
TRBV9,TRBJ1-4,TRBD1,NA,CASSPGGATNEKLFF,TGTGCCAGCAGCCCAGGGGGCGCAACTAATGAAAAACTGTTTTTT
TRBV6-5,TRBJ2-7,TRBD1,few,CASIGTAYEQYF,TGTGCCAGCATTGGGACAGCGTACGAGCAGTACTTC
TRBV6-1,TRBJ1-4,NA,NA,CASSEGRMNEKLFF,TGTGCCAGCAGTGAAGGGCGGATGAATGAAAAACTGTTTTTT
TRBV19,TRBJ2-7,NA,NA,CASSIGPGRMGLYEQYF,TGTGCCAGTAGTATAGGACCGGGAAGGATGGGCCTCTACGAGCAGTACTTC
TRBV7-9,TRBJ1-5,NA,NA,CASSLGRYNQPQHF,TGTGCCAGCAGCTTAGGCAGGTACAATCAGCCCCAGCATTTT
TRBV7-9,TRBJ2-5,NA,NA,CASAGGETQYF,TGTGCCTCGGCCGGGGGAGAGACCCAGTACTTC
TRBV6-6,TRBJ2-3,TRBD1,NA,CASSESDRGTDTQYF,TGTGCCAGCAGTGAGTCGGACAGGGGCACAGATACGCAGTATTTT
TRBV12-5,TRBJ1-1,NA,NA,CASGLDWNTEAFF,TGTGCTAGTGGTTTGGACTGGAACACTGAAGCTTTCTTT
TRBV6-1,TRBJ2-2,NA,NA,CASSLPGYTGELFF,TGTGCCAGCAGCCTCCCCGGGTACACCGGGGAGCTGTTTTTT
TRBV10-3,TRBJ2-3,TRBD2,NA,CAINRAGSTDTQYF,TGTGCCATCAATAGAGCGGGGTCTACAGATACGCAGTATTTT
TRBV6-4,TRBJ1-2,TRBD1,NA,CASSEGTVNYGYTF,TGTGCCAGCAGCGAGGGGACAGTCAACTATGGCTACACCTTC
TRBV6-5,TRBJ2-7,NA,NA,CASSPRAGTYEQYF,TGTGCCAGCAGTCCGCGGGCAGGGACATACGAGCAGTACTTC
TRBV7-6,TRBJ2-3,NA,NA,CASSLEGGHMPTF,TGTGCCAGCAGCTTAGAGGGGGGGCATATGCCCACCTTT
TRBV4-1,TRBJ1-1,TRBD1,NA,CASSQVDREAEAFF,TGCGCCAGCAGCCAGGTGGACAGGGAAGCTGAAGCTTTCTTT
TRBV19,TRBJ1-5,NA,NA,CASRNPWTGDQPQHF,TGTGCCAGTAGGAACCCCTGGACGGGGGATCAGCCCCAGCATTTT
TRBV29-1,TRBJ2-7,TRBD1,NA,CSVEAQGRGSYEQYF,TGCAGCGTTGAAGCCCAGGGCAGGGGGTCCTACGAGCAGTACTTC
TRBV7-8,TRBJ1-3,NA,few,CASSIRGSGNTIYF,TGTGCCAGCAGCATCAGAGGCTCTGGAAACACCATATATTTT
TRBV19,TRBJ1-1,NA,NA,CASSQQGAAEAFF,TGTGCCAGTAGCCAACAGGGAGCCGCTGAAGCTTTCTTT
TRBV9,TRBJ1-2,NA,NA,CASSPSRAGGYGYTF,TGTGCCAGCAGCCCAAGTAGGGCTGGGGGGTATGGCTACACCTTC
TRBV7-9,TRBJ1-5,NA,NA,CASSTGQSNQPQHF,TGTGCCAGCAGCACCGGACAGAGCAATCAGCCCCAGCATTTT
TRBV28,TRBJ1-2,NA,NA,CASSLRSAPRGYTF,TGTGCCAGCAGTTTACGGTCAGCCCCTAGGGGCTACACCTTC
TRBV6-1,TRBJ1-5,NA,NA,CASSEEGGGNQPQHF,TGTGCCAGCAGTGAAGAGGGAGGGGGTAATCAGCCCCAGCATTTT
TRBV7-2,TRBJ2-5,TRBD1,once,CASSWGQGRAQETQYF,TGTGCCAGCAGTTGGGGACAGGGGAGAGCCCAAGAGACCCAGTACTTC
TRBV5-6,TRBJ1-6,NA,NA,CASSFGQEDSPLHF,TGTGCCAGCAGCTTCGGACAAGAAGATTCACCCCTCCACTTT
TRBV19,TRBJ2-5,NA,NA,CASASGLGGETQYF,TGTGCCAGTGCGTCGGGACTTGGAGGAGAGACCCAGTACTTC
TRBV6-5,TRBJ2-1,TRBD1,NA,CASTKTGPDEQFF,TGTGCCAGCACCAAGACAGGGCCGGATGAGCAGTTCTTC
TRBV7-9,TRBJ2-6,NA,NA,CASSSPPGVEGSGANVLTF,TGTGCCAGCAGCTCCCCACCGGGGGTAGAAGGCTCTGGGGCCAACGTCCTGACTTTC
TRBV7-3,TRBJ2-7,TRBD1,NA,CASSAAPGGSYEQYF,TGTGCCAGCAGCGCAGCCCCAGGGGGCTCCTACGAGCAGTACTTC